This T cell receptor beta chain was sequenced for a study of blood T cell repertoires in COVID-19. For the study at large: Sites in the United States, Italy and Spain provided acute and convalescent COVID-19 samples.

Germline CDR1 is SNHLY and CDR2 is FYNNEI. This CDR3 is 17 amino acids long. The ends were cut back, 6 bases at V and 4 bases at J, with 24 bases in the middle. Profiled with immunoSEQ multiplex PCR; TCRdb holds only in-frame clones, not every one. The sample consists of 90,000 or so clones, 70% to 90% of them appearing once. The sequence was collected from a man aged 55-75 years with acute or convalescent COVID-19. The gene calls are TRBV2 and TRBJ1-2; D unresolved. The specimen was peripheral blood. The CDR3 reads CASSDLKLDFSSYGYTF. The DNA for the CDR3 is TGTGCCAGCAGCGACCTGAAATTAGACTTCTCTTCCTATGGCTACACCTTC.